The 12 T cell receptor beta chains below were found in one sample sequenced in a study of human versus mouse CDR3 diversity and MHC coevolution. Profiling relied on immunoSEQ multiplex PCR, and the TCRdb table lists in-frame clones only, not all of them. The data contain tens of thousands of clones, roughly 95% of them singletons. Specimen: naive CD4+ T cells from blood. Regarding subset: CD45RO-negative CD62L-positive naive CD4 T cells. The source is a person aged 25 to 69 in good health.

The V call is TRBV9, the J call TRBJ2-7, with TRBD1 matching over 7 bases. The CDR3 loop spans 16 amino acids. V dropped 0 bases and J dropped 6; count of bases not matched to a gene: 12. Germline V gives CDR1 SGDLS, CDR2 YYNGEE. The DNA for the CDR3 is TGTGCCAGCAGCGTAGCCCAGGGGGTAGGACCCAGCGAGCAGTACTTC. This translates into CASSVAQGVGPSEQYF.

This rearrangement joins TRBV6-6 to TRBJ2-7, with D perhaps matching TRBD1 (6 bases). The CDR3 is 14 residues long. The germline CDR1 and CDR2 sequences are MNHNY and SVGAGI (reference sequence). Trimming took off 6 bases at V and 2 bases at J, with 14 bases between the two ends. The CDR3 bases are TGTGCCAGCAGATCTGGACAGATTCCCTACGAGCAGTACTTC. Translation: CASRSGQIPYEQYF.

V is TRBV6-5 and J is TRBJ2-2, with D maybe TRBD2 (5 bases). The CDR3 spans 15 residues. CDR1 is MNHEY and CDR2 is SVGAGI in the germline V gene. Trimming cost V 2 bases and J 6 bases, with 13 bases left between them. The CDR3 sequence: CASSYGFPGSGELFF. DNA for the CDR3: TGTGCCAGCAGTTACGGTTTCCCGGGGTCCGGGGAGCTGTTTTTT.

V is TRBV7-6 and J is TRBJ2-7; TRBD1 matches 9 bases. Germline CDR1 is SGHVS and CDR2 is FNYEAQ. V gave up 6 bases and J gave up 0 bases; unmatched junction bases: 9. This CDR3 has 16 amino acids. CDR3 nucleotides: TGTGCCAGCAGTCCCAGACAGGGGGTGGCCTCCTACGAGCAGTACTTC. It yields the protein CASSPRQGVASYEQYF. Full variable domain (missing parts from reference TRBV7-6 and TRBJ2-7): GAGVSQSPRYKVTKRGQDVALRCDPISGHVSLYWYRQALGQGPEFLTYFNYEAQQDKSGLPNDRFSAERPEGSISTLTIQRTEQRDSAMYRCASSPRQGVASYEQYFGPGTRLTVT.

The chain employs TRBV28 and TRBJ2-5; no definite D call. Matching the DNA end better, TRBJ2-7 makes the J call doubtful. The CDR3 totals 11 residues. CDR1 and CDR2 (germline): MDHEN, SYDVKM. CDR3 loop: CASSRSYEQYF. The DNA for the CDR3 is TGTGCCAGCAGCCGCTCCTACGAGCAGTACTTC.

The chain carries TRBV4-1 and TRBJ1-3, with 9 bases that match TRBD1. The CDR3 has 19 amino acids. V shed 4 bases, J shed 4 bases, and the junction held 17 bases outside the gene matches. CDR1 and CDR2 (germline): MGHRA, YSYEKL. The CDR3, as DNA: TGCGCCAGCAGCCCACAGGGGACAGGGCGCCTTAGGGCGGGAAACACCATATATTTT. As protein: CASSPQGTGRLRAGNTIYF.

Remarks on this clone: Other DNA sequences of this sample code for an identical CDR3. Here the CDR3 DNA reads TGTGCCAGCAGCGTAGAAGGTAGCGGGAGGGGAGAGCAGTTCTTC. This gives the protein CASSVEGSGRGEQFF. The V gene is TRBV9, the J gene TRBJ2-1; TRBD2 aligns across 11 bases. CDR3 size: 15 residues. Per germline, CDR1 SGDLS and CDR2 YYNGEE. V dropped 0 bases and J dropped 10; count of bases not matched to a gene: 6.

This chain connects TRBV27 to TRBJ2-1, with 10 bases fitting TRBD1. Germline CDR1 reads MNHEY; CDR2 reads SMNVEV (reference sequence). CDR3 length equals 15 residues. The trim removed 8 bases at V and 7 bases at J, leaving 11 bases unmatched. The DNA for the CDR3 is TGTGCCAGCTTGTCTCCTCGGACAGGGGGTAATGAGCAGTTCTTC. Residues: CASLSPRTGGNEQFF.

The V and J genes are TRBV5-1 and TRBJ1-1; possible D gene TRBD1, 6 bases. The germline gives CDR1 SGHRS, CDR2 YFSETQ. CDR3 size: 15 residues. V dropped 6 bases and J dropped 1 base, with 16 bases sitting between them. CDR3 sequence reads: CASTSTGNTNTEAFF. CDR3 nucleotide sequence: TGCGCCAGCACCTCTACAGGGAACACGAACACTGAAGCTTTCTTT. Based on the CDR3 plus reference TRBV5-1 and TRBJ1-1, the full variable domain is KAGVTQTPRYLIKTRGQQVTLSCSPISGHRSVSWYQQTPGQGLQFLFEYFSETQRNKGNFPGRFSGRQFSNSRSEMNVSTLELGDSALYLCASTSTGNTNTEAFFGQGTRLTVV.

The rearrangement uses TRBV6-6 and TRBJ1-2; 7 nucleotides line up with TRBD1. J lost 4 bases, V lost 0 bases, and 2 bases had no gene match. CDR1 MNHNY and CDR2 SVGAGI come from the germline V gene (reference sequence). CDR3 size: 14 residues. The CDR3 DNA is TGTGCCAGCAGTTACTCAGGGGGCGGCTATGGCTACACCTTC. Protein: CASSYSGGGYGYTF.

The V gene is TRBV2, the J gene TRBJ2-2; no clear D gene. V lost 4 bases and J lost 0, with 9 bases in between. CDR1 and CDR2 from the germline V gene are SNHLY and FYNNEI. This CDR3 is built from 15 residues. The CDR3 spells CASSVLQANTGELFF. The CDR3 DNA follows: TGTGCCAGCAGTGTACTACAAGCGAACACCGGGGAGCTGTTTTTT.

The rearrangement links TRBV2 to TRBJ1-5; 10 bases fit TRBD1. In germline, CDR1 is SNHLY, CDR2 FYNNEI. CDR3 length: 13 amino acids. V lost 7 bases to trimming and J lost 6 bases; unmatched junction nucleotides: 3. The CDR3 sequence is CASNRDRGQPQHF. The DNA for the CDR3 is TGTGCCAGCAACCGGGACAGGGGTCAGCCCCAGCATTTT.